This T cell receptor beta chain derives from a study of PD-1 blockade in classical Hodgkin lymphoma (dated by TCRdb to the early 2020s). Regarding the complete study: To define a peripheral blood immune signature of response to PD-1 blockade in classical Hodgkin lymphoma, the study combined TCR beta sequencing with CyTOF.

About this clone: The antigen it binds to is not known. No base quality values were provided; no much bigger clone lies one nucleotide off.

The full study reports these points: The study was restricted to a single clinical trial cohort, and the causes of repertoire differences, possibly disease activity or prior therapy, were left undefined. Baseline TCR diversity was reported to be lower in newly diagnosed patients than in healthy donors and to be lower still in relapsed/refractory patients.

The Qiagen DNeasy kit was used to extract genomic DNA both from unsorted PBMCs and from the negatively selected CD4+ and CD8+ fractions. TCR beta CDR3 regions were amplified by immunoSEQ multiplex PCR using primers annealing to V and J segments. A synthetic immune receptor repertoire was used to minimize amplification bias, and any residual bias was removed computationally once sequencing was done. In the authors' own workflow: Repertoire diversity was quantified as the Shannon entropy index using custom Python scripts. Unsorted, CD4+ and CD8+ repertoires were analyzed separately, except for combined analyses in which CD4+ and CD8+ sequences were merged in silico. TCRdb retrieved this table from immuneACCESS and kept in-frame rearrangements only. Not all clones are present; in checked studies, unresolved V genes account for under half, and no reason is known for the remainder. V and J calls and clone size are those listed in that table; D and trimming were worked out from the DNA. Across this sample there are 20,000 to 25,000 clones, with about 94% seen only once. The ten largest account for 4.5% to 7% of the sample.

From its cysteine to its phenylalanine, the CDR3 spans 14 amino acids. The sequence is cut down to CDR3 DNA, 42 bases in frame from base 1. Germline trimming amounts to 6 bases on V and 4 bases on J, with 9 as the count of junction bases outside the gene matches. The germline V gene specifies SQVTM as CDR1 and ANQGSEA as CDR2. Sample time point, as interpreted from the label and publication: newly diagnosed, previously untreated cHL patient sample. PBMCs from patients with newly diagnosed, previously untreated classical Hodgkin lymphoma were sequenced as a comparison group for the relapsed/refractory trial patients. After peripheral blood was drawn into 8 mL Vacutainer Cell Preparation Tubes, PBMCs were isolated by centrifugation and then cryopreserved.

The chain joins TRBV29-1 to TRBJ1-5; TRBD1 agrees with 7 junctional bases. This receptor was taken from a human donor with classical Hodgkin lymphoma. Sequences were obtained from peripheral blood mononuclear cells (PBMCs). The DNA is TGCAGCGTACAAGACAGGGTTGGGAATCAGCCCCAGCATTTT. It codes for CSVQDRVGNQPQHF. With the rest looked up from the reference TRBV29-1 and TRBJ1-5 genes rather than sequenced, the full variable domain is SAVISQKPSRDICQRGTSLTIQCQVDSQVTMMFWYRQQPGQSLTLIATANQGSEATYESGFVIDKFPISRPNLTFSTLTVSNMSPEDSSIYLCSVQDRVGNQPQHFGDGTRLSIL.